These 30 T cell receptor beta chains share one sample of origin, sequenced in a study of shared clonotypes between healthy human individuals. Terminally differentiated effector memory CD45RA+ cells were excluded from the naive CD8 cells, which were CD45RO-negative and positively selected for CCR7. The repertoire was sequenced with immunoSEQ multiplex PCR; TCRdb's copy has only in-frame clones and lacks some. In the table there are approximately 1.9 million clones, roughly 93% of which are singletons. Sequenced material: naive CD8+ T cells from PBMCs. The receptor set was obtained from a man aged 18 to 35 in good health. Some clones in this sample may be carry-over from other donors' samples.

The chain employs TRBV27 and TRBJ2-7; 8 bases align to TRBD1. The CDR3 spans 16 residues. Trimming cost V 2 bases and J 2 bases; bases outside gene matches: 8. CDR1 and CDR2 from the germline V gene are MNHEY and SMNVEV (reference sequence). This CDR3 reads CASSLILPGGTYEQYF. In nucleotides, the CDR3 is TGTGCCAGCAGTTTAATTCTTCCAGGGGGCACCTACGAGCAGTACTTC.

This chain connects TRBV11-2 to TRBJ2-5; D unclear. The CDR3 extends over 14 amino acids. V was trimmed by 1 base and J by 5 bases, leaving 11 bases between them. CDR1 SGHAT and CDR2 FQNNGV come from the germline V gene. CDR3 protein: CASSLAAARETQYF. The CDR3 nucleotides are TGTGCCAGCAGCTTAGCGGCAGCCCGGGAGACCCAGTACTTC.

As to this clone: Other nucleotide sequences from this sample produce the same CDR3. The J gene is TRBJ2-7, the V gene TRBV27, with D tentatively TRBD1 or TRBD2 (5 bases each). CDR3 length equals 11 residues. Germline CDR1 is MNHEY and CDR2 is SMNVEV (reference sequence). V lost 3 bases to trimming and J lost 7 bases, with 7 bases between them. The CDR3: CASSLRGEQYF. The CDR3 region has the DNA TGTGCCAGCAGTTTGAGGGGAGAGCAGTACTTC.

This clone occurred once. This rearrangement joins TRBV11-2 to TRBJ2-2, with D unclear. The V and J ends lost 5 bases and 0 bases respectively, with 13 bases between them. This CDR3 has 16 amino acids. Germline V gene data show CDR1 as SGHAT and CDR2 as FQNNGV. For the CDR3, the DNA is TGTGCCAGCAGCGCGGACGCGGAGACGAACACCGGGGAGCTGTTTTTT. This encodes CASSADAETNTGELFF.

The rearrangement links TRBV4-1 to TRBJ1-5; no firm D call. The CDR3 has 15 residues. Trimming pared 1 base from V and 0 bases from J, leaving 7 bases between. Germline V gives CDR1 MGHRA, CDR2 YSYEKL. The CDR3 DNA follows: TGCGCCAGCAGCCAAGCTCCTCATAGCAATCAGCCCCAGCATTTT. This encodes CASSQAPHSNQPQHF.

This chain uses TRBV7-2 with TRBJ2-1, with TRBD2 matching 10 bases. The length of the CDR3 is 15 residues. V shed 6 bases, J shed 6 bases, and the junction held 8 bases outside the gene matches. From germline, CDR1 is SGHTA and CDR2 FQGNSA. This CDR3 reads CASRILAGVGNEQFF. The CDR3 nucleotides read TGTGCCAGCAGAATCCTAGCGGGAGTTGGCAATGAGCAGTTCTTC. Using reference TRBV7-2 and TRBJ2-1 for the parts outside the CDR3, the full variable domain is GAGVSQSPSNKVTEKGKDVELRCDPISGHTALYWYRQSLGQGLEFLIYFQGNSAPDKSGLPSDRFSAERTGGSVSTLTIQRTQQEDSAVYLCASRILAGVGNEQFFGPGTRLTVL.

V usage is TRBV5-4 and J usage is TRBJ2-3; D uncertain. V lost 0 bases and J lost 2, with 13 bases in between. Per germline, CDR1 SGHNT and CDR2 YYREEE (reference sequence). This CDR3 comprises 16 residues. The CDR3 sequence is CASSLVEWVHTDTQYF. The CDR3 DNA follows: TGTGCCAGCAGCTTGGTTGAGTGGGTACACACAGATACGCAGTATTTT.

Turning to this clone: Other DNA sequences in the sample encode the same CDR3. The CDR3 region has the DNA TGTGCCAGCAGCCCGGGACAGACCTACGAGCAGTACTTC. It specifies CASSPGQTYEQYF. V gene TRBV11-2 combines with J gene TRBJ2-7; 7 bases fit TRBD1. CDR1 and CDR2 from the germline V gene are SGHAT and FQNNGV. Losses at the gene ends were 5 bases for V and 2 bases for J; bases not matched to a gene: 3. This CDR3 has 13 amino acids.

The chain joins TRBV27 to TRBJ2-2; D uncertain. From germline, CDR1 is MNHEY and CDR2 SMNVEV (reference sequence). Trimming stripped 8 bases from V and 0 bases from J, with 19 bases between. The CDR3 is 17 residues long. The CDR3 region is CASSPRLGQTNTGELFF. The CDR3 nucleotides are TGTGCCAGCTCCCCTCGTTTGGGTCAAACGAACACCGGGGAGCTGTTTTTT.

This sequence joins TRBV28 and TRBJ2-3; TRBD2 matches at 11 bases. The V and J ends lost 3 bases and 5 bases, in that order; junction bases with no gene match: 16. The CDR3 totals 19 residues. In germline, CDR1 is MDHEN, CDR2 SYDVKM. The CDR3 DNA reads TGTGCCAGCAGTTTTGGCAAGGTGGCTCAGGGACTAGCGGAAGATACGCAGTATTTT. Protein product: CASSFGKVAQGLAEDTQYF.

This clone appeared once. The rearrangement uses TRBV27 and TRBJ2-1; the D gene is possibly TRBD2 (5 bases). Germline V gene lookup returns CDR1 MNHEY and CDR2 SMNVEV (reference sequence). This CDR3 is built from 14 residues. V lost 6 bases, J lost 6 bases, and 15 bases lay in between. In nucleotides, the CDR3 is TGTGCCAGCAGCTCAAAACTAGACGGCAATGAGCAGTTCTTC. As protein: CASSSKLDGNEQFF.

CDR3 in amino acids: CASSDPGQGDTEAFF. Written as DNA, the CDR3 is TGTGCCAGCAGTGACCCGGGACAGGGAGATACTGAAGCTTTCTTT. This sequence joins TRBV6-1 and TRBJ1-1; 9 positions agree with TRBD1. The V gene end was trimmed by 3 bases and the J gene end by 5 bases; junction bases not matched to a gene: 7. The CDR3 has 15 amino acids. Germline V lookup: CDR1 MNHNS, CDR2 SASEGT.

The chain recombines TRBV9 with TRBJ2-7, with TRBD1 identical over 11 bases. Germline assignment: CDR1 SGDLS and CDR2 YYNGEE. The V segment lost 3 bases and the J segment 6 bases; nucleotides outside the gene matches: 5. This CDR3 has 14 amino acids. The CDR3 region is CASSDTGTGGEQYF. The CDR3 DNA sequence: TGTGCCAGCAGCGATACCGGGACAGGGGGCGAGCAGTACTTC.

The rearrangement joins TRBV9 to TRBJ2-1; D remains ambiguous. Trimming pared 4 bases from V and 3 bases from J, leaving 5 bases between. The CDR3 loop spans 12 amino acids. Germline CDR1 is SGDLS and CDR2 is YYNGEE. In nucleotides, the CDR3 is TGTGCCAGCAGCCAGGACTACAATGAGCAGTTCTTC. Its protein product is CASSQDYNEQFF.

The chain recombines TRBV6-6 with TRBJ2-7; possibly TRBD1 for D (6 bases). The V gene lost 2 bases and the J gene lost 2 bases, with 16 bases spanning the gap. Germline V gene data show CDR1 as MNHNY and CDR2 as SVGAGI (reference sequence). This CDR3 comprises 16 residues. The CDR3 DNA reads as TGTGCCAGCAGTTACGGGACATCAGCTGCGACCTACGAGCAGTACTTC. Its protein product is CASSYGTSAATYEQYF.

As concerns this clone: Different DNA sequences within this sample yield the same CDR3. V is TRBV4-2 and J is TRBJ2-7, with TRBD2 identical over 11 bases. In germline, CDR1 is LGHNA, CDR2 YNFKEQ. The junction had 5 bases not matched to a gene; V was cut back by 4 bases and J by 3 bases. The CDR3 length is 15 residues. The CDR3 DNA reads TGTGCCAGCAGCCCAACTAGCGGGAGTAGCTACGAGCAGTACTTC. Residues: CASSPTSGSSYEQYF.

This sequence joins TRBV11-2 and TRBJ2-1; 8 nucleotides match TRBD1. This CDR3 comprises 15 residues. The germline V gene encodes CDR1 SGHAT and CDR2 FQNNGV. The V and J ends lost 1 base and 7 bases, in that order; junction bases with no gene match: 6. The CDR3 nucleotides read TGTGCCAGCAGCTTAGGGACAGGGCTATGGAATGAGCAGTTCTTC. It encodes CASSLGTGLWNEQFF.

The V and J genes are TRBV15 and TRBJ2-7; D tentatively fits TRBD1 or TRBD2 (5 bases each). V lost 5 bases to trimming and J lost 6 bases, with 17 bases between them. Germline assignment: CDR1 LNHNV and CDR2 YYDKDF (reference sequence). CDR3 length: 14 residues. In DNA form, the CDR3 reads TGTGCCACCAGCGGGGGACCGGAATTCCCCGAGCAGTACTTC. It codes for CATSGGPEFPEQYF. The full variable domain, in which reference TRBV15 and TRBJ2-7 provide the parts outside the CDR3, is DAMVIQNPRYQVTQFGKPVTLSCSQTLNHNVMYWYQQKSSQAPKLLFHYYDKDFNNEADTPDNFQSRRPNTSFCFLDIRSPGLGDTAMYLCATSGGPEFPEQYFGPGTRLTVT.

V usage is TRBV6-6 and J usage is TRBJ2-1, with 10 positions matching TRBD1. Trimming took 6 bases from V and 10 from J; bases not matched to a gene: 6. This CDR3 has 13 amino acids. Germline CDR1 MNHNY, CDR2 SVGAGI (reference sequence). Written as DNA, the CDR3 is TGTGCCAGCAGAGGGACAGGGGAGGGCGAGCAGTTCTTC. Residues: CASRGTGEGEQFF.

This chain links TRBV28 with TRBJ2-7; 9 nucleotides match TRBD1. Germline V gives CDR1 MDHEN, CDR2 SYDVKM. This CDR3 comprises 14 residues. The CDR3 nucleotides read TGTGTAACCCGGGACAGGGAGATACTCTACGAGCAGTACTTC. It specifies CVTRDREILYEQYF.

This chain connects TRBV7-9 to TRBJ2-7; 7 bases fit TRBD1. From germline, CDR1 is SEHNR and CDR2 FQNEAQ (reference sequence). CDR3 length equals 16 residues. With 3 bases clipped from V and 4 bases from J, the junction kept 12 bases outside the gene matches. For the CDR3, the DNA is TGTGCCAGCAGCTTGGTCGGACAGGCCGAACCTTACGAGCAGTACTTC. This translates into CASSLVGQAEPYEQYF.

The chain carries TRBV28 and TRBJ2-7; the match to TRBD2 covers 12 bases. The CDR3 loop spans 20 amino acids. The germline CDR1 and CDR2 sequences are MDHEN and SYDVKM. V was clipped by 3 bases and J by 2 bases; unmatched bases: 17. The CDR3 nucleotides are TGTGCCAGCAGTTTCCCTCTTCGAGCTTCAACTAGCGGGAGGCCCTACGAGCAGTACTTC. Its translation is CASSFPLRASTSGRPYEQYF.

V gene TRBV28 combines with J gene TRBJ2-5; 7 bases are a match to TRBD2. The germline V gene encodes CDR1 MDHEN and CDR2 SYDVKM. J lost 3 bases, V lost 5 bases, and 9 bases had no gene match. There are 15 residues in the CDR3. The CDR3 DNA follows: TGTGCCAGCAGTGTTCGGGAGGAGACTGAAGAGACCCAGTACTTC. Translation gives CASSVREETEETQYF.

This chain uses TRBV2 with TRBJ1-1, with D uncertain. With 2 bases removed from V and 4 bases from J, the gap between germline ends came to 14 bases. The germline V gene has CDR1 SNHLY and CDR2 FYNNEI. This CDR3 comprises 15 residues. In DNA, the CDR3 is TGTGCCAGCAGTGAATCGAGGGTCAGTTCCACTGAAGCTTTCTTT. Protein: CASSESRVSSTEAFF.

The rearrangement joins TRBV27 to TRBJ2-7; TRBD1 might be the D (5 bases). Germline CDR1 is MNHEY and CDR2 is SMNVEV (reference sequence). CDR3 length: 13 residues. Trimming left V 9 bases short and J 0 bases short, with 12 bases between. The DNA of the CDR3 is TGTGCCAGGATGACAGCTAGCTCCTACGAGCAGTACTTC. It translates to CARMTASSYEQYF.

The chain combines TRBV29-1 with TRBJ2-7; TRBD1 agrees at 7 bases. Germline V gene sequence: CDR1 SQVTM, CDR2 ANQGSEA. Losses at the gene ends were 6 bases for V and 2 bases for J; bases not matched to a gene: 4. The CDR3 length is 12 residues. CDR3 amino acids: CSVYRGAYEQYF. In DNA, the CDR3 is TGCAGCGTGTACAGGGGAGCCTACGAGCAGTACTTC.

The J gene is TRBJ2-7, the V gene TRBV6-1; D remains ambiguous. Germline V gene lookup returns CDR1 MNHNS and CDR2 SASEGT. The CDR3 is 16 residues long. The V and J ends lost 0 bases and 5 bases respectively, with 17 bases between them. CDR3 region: CASSEALRVNRHEQYF. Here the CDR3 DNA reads TGTGCCAGCAGTGAAGCGCTTCGTGTGAACCGACACGAGCAGTACTTC.

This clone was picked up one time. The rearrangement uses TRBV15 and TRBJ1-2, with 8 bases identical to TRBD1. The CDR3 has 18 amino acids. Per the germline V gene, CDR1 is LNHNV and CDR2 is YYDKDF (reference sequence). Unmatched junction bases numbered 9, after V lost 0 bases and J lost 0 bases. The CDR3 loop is CATSRESQGAEANYGYTF. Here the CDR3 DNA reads TGTGCCACCAGCAGAGAAAGTCAGGGGGCGGAGGCTAACTATGGCTACACCTTC.

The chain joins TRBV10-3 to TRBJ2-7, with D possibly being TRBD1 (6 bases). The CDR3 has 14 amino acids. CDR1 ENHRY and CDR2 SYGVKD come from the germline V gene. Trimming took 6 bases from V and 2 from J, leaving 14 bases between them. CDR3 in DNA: TGTGCCATCAGATCAGGGGAGATGACCTACGAGCAGTACTTC. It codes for CAIRSGEMTYEQYF.

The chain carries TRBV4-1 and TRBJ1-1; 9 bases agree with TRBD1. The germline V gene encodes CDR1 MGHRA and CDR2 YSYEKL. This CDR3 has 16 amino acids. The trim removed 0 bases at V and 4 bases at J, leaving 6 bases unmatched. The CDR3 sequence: CASSQEGTGWGTEAFF. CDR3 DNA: TGCGCCAGCAGCCAAGAAGGGACAGGGTGGGGCACTGAAGCTTTCTTT.